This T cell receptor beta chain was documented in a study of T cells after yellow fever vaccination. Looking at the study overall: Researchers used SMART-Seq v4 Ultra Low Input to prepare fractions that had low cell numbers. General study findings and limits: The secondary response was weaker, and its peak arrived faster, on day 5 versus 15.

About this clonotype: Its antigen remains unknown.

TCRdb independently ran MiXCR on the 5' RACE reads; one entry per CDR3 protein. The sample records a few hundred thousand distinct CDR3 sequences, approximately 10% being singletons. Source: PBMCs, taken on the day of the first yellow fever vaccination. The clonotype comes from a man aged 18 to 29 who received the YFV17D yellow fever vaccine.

The CDR3 here is CASSLFEPQGQETQYF. CDR3 bases: TGCGCCAGCAGCTTGTTTGAACCCCAGGGTCAAGAGACCCAGTACTTC. The chain couples TRBV5-1 to TRBJ2-5, with D perhaps TRBD1 (5 bases). From germline, CDR1 is SGHRS and CDR2 YFSETQ. The CDR3 has 16 amino acids. Trimming removed 1 base at V and 2 bases at J, with 15 bases between. Full variable domain (rest looked up from reference TRBV5-1 and TRBJ2-5): KAGVTQTPRYLIKTRGQQVTLSCSPISGHRSVSWYQQTPGQGLQFLFEYFSETQRNKGNFPGRFSGRQFSNSRSEMNVSTLELGDSALYLCASSLFEPQGQETQYFGPGTRLLVL.